The present T cell receptor beta chain was sequenced within a study of blood T cell repertoires in COVID-19. Sequencing used immunoSEQ multiplex PCR; TCRdb keeps in-frame clones, though not all of them. Of roughly 96,000 clones detected, about 80% appear once; the ten largest clones hold 18%. Germline CDR1 MDHEN, CDR2 SYDVKM. CDR3 length: 14 residues. Trimming cost V 4 bases and J 5 bases, with 14 bases left between them. The rearrangement joins TRBV28 to TRBJ1-2; D is possibly TRBD1 (6 bases). Sequenced input: peripheral blood. This receptor was taken from an elderly man with acute or convalescent COVID-19. CDR3 region: CASSSMTGLYGYTF. CDR3 nucleotides: TGTGCCAGCAGTTCTATGACAGGCCTTTATGGCTACACCTTC.